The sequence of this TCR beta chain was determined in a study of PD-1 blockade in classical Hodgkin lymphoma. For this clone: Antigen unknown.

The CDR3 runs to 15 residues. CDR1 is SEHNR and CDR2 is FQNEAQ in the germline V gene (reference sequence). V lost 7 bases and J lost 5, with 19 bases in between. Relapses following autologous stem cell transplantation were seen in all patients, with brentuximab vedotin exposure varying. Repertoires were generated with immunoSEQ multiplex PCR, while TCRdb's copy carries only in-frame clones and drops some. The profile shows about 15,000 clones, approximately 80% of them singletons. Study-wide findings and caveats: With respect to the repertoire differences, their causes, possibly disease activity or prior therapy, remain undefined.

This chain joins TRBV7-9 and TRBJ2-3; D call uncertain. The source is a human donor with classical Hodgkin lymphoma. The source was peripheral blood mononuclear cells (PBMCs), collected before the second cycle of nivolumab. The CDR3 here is CASNLRLVVGDTQYF. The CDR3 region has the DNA TGTGCCAGCAACCTAAGGCTAGTGGTTGGAGATACGCAGTATTTT.